What follows describes a single T cell receptor beta chain. Its antigen is still unknown. The CDR3 loop spans 15 amino acids. With 2 bases removed from V and 5 bases from J, the gap between germline ends came to 15 bases. In germline, CDR1 is MGHRA, CDR2 YSYEKL. 13 Jbeta primers and 60 Vbeta primers were used for the PCR. Data came from immunoSEQ multiplex PCR; TCRdb stores just in-frame clones and leaves some out. The data contain around 60,000 clones, around 81% of them singletons. This sample was taken from a study of cytomegalovirus exposure and HLA in healthy donors. Background on the study: In an earlier analysis, 95 million to 140 million unique TCR beta sequences were found from 150 million to 200 million T cells. General study findings and limits: In the analysis, some V segments, TRBV6-2 and TRBV6-3 included, were excluded as indistinguishable.

The chain combines TRBV4-1 with TRBJ1-1, with D tentatively TRBD1 (6 bases). Sequencing used PBMCs. The receptor comes from a male donor in good health and CMV-seronegative. The CDR3 nucleotides read TGCGCCAGCAGCCAAAAGGGTGGGGGCACGACTGAAGCTTTCTTT. Translating it yields CASSQKGGGTTEAFF.